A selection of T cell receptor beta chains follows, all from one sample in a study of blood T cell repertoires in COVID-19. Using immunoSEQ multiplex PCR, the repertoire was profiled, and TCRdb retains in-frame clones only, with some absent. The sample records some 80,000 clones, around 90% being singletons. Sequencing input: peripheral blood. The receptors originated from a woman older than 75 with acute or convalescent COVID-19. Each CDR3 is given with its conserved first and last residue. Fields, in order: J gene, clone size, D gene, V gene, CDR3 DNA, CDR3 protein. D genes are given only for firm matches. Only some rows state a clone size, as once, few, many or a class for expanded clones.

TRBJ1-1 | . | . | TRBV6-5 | TGTGCCAGCTTAACGGGGGCTGAAGCTTTCTTT | CASLTGAEAFF
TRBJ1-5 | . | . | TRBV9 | TGTGCCAGCAGCGGTAACGGTGGCAATCAGCCCCAGCATTTT | CASSGNGGNQPQHF
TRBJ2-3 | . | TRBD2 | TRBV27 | TGTGCCAGCAGTTTAGAGATTAGCGGGAGAATGGGGGCCACAGATACGCAGTATTTT | CASSLEISGRMGATDTQYF
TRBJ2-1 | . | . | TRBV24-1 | TGTGCCACCACGCCAACAGGCTCCTACAATGAGCAGTTCTTC | CATTPTGSYNEQFF
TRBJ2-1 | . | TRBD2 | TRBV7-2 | TGTGCCAGCAGCTTTTTTCCACGGACTAGCGGGAGGTACAATGAGCAGTTCTTC | CASSFFPRTSGRYNEQFF
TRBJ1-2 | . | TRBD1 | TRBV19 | TGTGCCAGTAGTCCGGGACAGGGATTAGGTAGCTATGGCTACACCTTC | CASSPGQGLGSYGYTF
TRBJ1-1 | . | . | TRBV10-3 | TGTGCCATCAGTGTGGCGGGGCAGAACACTGAAGCTTTCTTT | CAISVAGQNTEAFF
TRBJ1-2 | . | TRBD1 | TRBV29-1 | TGCAGCGTTGAGGACGACAGGGAGGGCTACACCTTC | CSVEDDREGYTF
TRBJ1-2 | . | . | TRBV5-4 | TGTGCCAGCAGCGAGCGGGCCACGGGGTATGGCTACACCTTC | CASSERATGYGYTF
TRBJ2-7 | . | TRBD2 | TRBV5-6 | TGTGCCAGCAGCTTGGAGGGAGGGCCGATCGAGCAGTACTTC | CASSLEGGPIEQYF
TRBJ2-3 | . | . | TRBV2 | TGTGCCACTCAATGGGGGGTCGGCACAGATACGCAGTATTTT | CATQWGVGTDTQYF
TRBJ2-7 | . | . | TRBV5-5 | TGTGCCAGCAGCGGGGGCGGGGGTAGTAGGTCCTACGAGCAGTACTTC | CASSGGGGSRSYEQYF
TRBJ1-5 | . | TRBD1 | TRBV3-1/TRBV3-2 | TGTGCCAGCAGCCAATTTGGACAGGCTGGGCCCCAGCATTTT | CASSQFGQAGPQHF
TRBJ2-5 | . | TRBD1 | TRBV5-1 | TGCGCCAGCAGCACTGACAGGGTTCAAGAGACCCAGTACTTC | CASSTDRVQETQYF
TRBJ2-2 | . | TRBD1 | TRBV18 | TGTGCCAGCTCACCGCGAGGCGGACAGGGAAGTACCGGGGAGCTGTTTTTT | CASSPRGGQGSTGELFF
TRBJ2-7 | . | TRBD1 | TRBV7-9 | TGTGCCAGCAGCCAACAGGGGTCCAGCTCCTACGAGCAGTACTTC | CASSQQGSSSYEQYF
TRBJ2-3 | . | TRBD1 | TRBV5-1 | TGCGCCAGCAGCACGGGGGACAGGGGACACACAGATACGCAGTATTTT | CASSTGDRGHTDTQYF
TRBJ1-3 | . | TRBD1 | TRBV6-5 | TGTGCCAGTTCGACAGGGGGTGGAAACACCATATATTTT | CASSTGGGNTIYF
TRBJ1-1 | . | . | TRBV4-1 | TGCGCCAGCAGAGCAGGGCCGGCGGCCAACACTGAAGCTTTCTTT | CASRAGPAANTEAFF
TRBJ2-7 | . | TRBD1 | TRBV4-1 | TGCGCCAGCAGCCAAACACCGACAGGGGGCGTCCACGAGCAGTACTTC | CASSQTPTGGVHEQYF
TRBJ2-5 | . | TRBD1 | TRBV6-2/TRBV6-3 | TGTGCCAGCAGTCGGACAGGGACCCAGTACTTC | CASSRTGTQYF
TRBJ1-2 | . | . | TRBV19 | TGTGCCAGTAGTATCGCCCGGAACTATGGCTACACCTTC | CASSIARNYGYTF
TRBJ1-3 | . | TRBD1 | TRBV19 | TGTGCCAGTAGCAAGGGACAGGGGCCTGGAAACACCATATATTTT | CASSKGQGPGNTIYF
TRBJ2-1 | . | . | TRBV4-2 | TGTGCCAGCAGCCAAGATTCTCGCGGGGCGCAGCAGTTCTTC | CASSQDSRGAQQFF
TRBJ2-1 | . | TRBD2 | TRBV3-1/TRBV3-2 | TGTGCCAGCAGCCAAAGGGCTAGCGGGAACTACAATGAGCAGTTCTTC | CASSQRASGNYNEQFF
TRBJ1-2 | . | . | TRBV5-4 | TGTGCCAGCAGGTCAAGGGTGGGGCCCTATGGCTACACCTTC | CASRSRVGPYGYTF
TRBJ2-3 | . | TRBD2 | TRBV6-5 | TGTGCCAGCAGTCCTCTAGCGGGAGTAGATACGCAGTATTTT | CASSPLAGVDTQYF
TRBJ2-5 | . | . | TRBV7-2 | TGTGCCAGCAGTCTTTACCGCGCGGGGCTCGGAGAGACCCAGTACTTC | CASSLYRAGLGETQYF
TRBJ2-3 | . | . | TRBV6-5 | TGTGCCAGCAGTTTCGGACAAATCACAGATACGCAGTATTTT | CASSFGQITDTQYF
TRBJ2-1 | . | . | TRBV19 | TGTGCCAGTAGTATTGGGCCAAACAATGAGCAGTTCTTC | CASSIGPNNEQFF
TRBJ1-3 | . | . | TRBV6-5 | TGTGCCAGCAGGTGGGCCCCTGGAAACACCATATATTTT | CASRWAPGNTIYF
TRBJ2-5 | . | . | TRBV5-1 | TGCGCCAGCAGCCCTACAGGCACAGAGACCCAGTACTTC | CASSPTGTETQYF
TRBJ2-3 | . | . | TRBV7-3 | TGTGCCAGCAGCTTAACGAATAGCGGCACAGATACGCAGTATTTT | CASSLTNSGTDTQYF
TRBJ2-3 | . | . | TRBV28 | TGTGCCAGCAGGACATACACAGATACGCAGTATTTT | CASRTYTDTQYF
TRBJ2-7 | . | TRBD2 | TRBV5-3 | TGTGCCAGAAGAAATAGCGGGAACTACGAGCAGTACTTC | CARRNSGNYEQYF
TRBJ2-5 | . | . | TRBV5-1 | TGCGCCAGCAGCTTGGGTTCGGGGAGTGGTGAGACCCAGTACTTC | CASSLGSGSGETQYF
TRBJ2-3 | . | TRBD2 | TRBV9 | TGTGCCAGCAGCGTATTCGGGACTACCGCCGATGGTACGCAGTATTTT | CASSVFGTTADGTQYF
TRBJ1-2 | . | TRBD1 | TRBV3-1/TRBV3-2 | TGTGCCAGCAGCCAAGGGTCCGGGACAGGGGGCTATGGCTACACCTTC | CASSQGSGTGGYGYTF
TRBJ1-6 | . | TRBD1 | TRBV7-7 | TGTGCCAGCAGCCAAGGGACAGGGGGCTCGAATTCACCCCTCCACTTT | CASSQGTGGSNSPLHF
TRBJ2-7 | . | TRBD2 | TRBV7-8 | TGTGCCAGCAGCTTAGCGCCTAGCGGCACCTACGAGCAGTACTTC | CASSLAPSGTYEQYF
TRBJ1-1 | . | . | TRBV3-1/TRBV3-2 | TGTGCCAGCAGCCAAGTCTCGGGGGCTGAAGCTTTCTTT | CASSQVSGAEAFF
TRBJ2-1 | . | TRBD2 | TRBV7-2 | TGTGCCAGCAGCGCTCGGGGGGGAAACAATGAGCAGTTCTTC | CASSARGGNNEQFF
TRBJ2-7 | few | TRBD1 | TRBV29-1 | TGCAGCGTCCGGGACAGTCCGGCGAGCGAGCAGTACTTC | CSVRDSPASEQYF
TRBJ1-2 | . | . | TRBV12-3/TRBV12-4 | TGTGCCAGCAGTTTGGGCAGAGGGTATGGCTACACCTTC | CASSLGRGYGYTF
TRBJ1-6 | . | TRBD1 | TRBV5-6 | TGTGCCAGCAGCTTGCAGCTTCCAGGGGGTAATTCACCCCTCCACTTT | CASSLQLPGGNSPLHF
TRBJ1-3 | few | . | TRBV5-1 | TGCGCCAGCAGCTTGGTGGCAGGAACTGGAAACACCATATATTTT | CASSLVAGTGNTIYF
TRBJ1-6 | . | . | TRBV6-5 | TGTGCCAGCAGTTCAGGGTATAATTCACCCCTCCACTTT | CASSSGYNSPLHF
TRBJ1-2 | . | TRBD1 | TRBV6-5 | TGTGCCAGCCAGCAGGGACAGGGGGCCACTGGCTACACCTTC | CASQQGQGATGYTF
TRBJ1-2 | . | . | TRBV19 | TGTGCCAGCGGACCGGGGACTGGGCACGATGGCTACACCTTC | CASGPGTGHDGYTF
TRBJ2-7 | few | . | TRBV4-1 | TGCGCCAGCAGCCAAGGCCAGGGGAACTCCTACGAGCAGTACTTC | CASSQGQGNSYEQYF
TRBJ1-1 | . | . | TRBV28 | TGTGCCAGCATCTTAGACACTGAAGCTTTCTTT | CASILDTEAFF
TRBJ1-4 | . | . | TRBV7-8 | TGTGCCAGCAGCTTCAGGACTTTTGAAAAACTGTTTTTT | CASSFRTFEKLFF
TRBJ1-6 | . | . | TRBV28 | TGTGCCAGCTCTTCTGGGGGCGCGTATAATTCACCCCTCCACTTT | CASSSGGAYNSPLHF
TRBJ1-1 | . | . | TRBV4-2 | TGTGCCAGCAGCCAAGGTCCAGATCGTCGCACTGAAGCTTTCTTT | CASSQGPDRRTEAFF
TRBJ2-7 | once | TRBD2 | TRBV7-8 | TGTGCCAGCAGCCCGGGGACTAGCGGGGGGCCGAGCTCCTACGAGCAGTACTTC | CASSPGTSGGPSSYEQYF
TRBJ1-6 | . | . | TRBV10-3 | TGTGCCATCAGCCCCTCCCCGGACAGAAGGTCACCCCTCCACTTT | CAISPSPDRRSPLHF
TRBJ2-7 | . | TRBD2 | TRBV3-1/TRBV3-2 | TGTGCCAGCAGCCATCTAGCGGAAAACTACGAGCAGTACTTC | CASSHLAENYEQYF
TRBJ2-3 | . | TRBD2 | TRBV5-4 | TGTGCCAGCAGTTCGCTAGCGGGGGCCTACACAGATACGCAGTATTTT | CASSSLAGAYTDTQYF